This TCR beta chain was observed in a study of human T cells and chemical hapten exposure. Background on the study: Application of 0.01% DPC to the upper back was done by patch test, with a reading at 6 days. Study-level findings and limits: Significantly more large CDR3 similarity clusters arose among expanded TCRs than among controls.

As originally analysed: Ranging from roughly 23,224 to 690,600, TCR counts per sample had a median value of around 90,000. A single record per CDR3 protein comes from TCRdb applying MiXCR to the RACE reads. The V and J calls were determined by TCRdb, not by the authors. Among around 70,000 distinct CDR3 sequences listed, approximately 10% were seen once. This clonotype was seen ten or more times. The antigen remains unidentified. Regarding time point: patch test 3, about 24 weeks after DPC sensitization. The treatment: therapeutic diphenylcyclopropenone sensitization with weekly scalp DPC. Blood sampling occurred before each patch-test application. The receptor was derived from a woman aged 45-59 years with alopecia areata. Some clones in this sample may be carry-over from other donors' samples. This specimen was whole blood, taken in connection with sensitization to the hapten diphenylcyclopropenone (DPC).

The CDR3 sequence is CASSQQGDADTQYF. The CDR3 DNA sequence: TGCGCCAGCAGCCAACAGGGGGACGCAGATACGCAGTATTTT. J is TRBJ2-3 and V is TRBV5-1; 8 nucleotides match TRBD1. The CDR3 totals 14 residues. Per the germline V gene, CDR1 is SGHRS and CDR2 is YFSETQ. Losses at the gene ends were 4 bases for V and 4 bases for J; bases not matched to a gene: 5.